This T cell receptor (beta chain) was observed in a study of shared clonotypes between healthy human individuals. Sequencing was at deep level. Sequencing was performed with immunoSEQ multiplex PCR; in TCRdb, only in-frame clones are kept and a portion is missing. In the table there are approximately 340,000 clones, roughly 80% of which are singletons. Germline CDR1 is WSHSY and CDR2 is SAAADI. This CDR3 is built from 15 residues. V lost 8 bases, J lost 1 base, and 11 bases stayed unmatched. Donors were healthy HIV-negative adults without recently reported acute infections or vaccinations. CD4+ cell separation produced CD45RA+ naive and CD45RA-negative memory subsets.

The chain is built from TRBV10-2 and TRBJ2-7, with 7 nucleotides matching TRBD2. The receptor's source is a man aged 30 to 39 in good health. Sequenced material: memory CD4+ T cells sorted from blood. Subset reported: CD45RA-negative fraction. CDR3 in amino acids: CASRESGTLSYEQYF. The CDR3 DNA sequence: TGCGCCAGCCGAGAAAGCGGGACCCTTTCCTACGAGCAGTACTTC.